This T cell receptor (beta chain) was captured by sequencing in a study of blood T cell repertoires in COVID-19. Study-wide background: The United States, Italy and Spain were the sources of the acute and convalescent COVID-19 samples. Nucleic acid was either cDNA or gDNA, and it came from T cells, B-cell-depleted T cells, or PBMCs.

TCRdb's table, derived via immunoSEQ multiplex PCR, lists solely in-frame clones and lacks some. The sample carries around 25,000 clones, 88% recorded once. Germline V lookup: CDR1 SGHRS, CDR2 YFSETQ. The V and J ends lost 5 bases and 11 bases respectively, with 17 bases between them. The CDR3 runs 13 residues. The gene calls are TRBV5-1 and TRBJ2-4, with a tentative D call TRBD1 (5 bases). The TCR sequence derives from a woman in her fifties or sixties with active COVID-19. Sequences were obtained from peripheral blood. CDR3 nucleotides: TGCGCCAGCAGAAGGCAGGGTGAGGCCGTTCAGTACTTC. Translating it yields CASRRQGEAVQYF.